The clone carrying this T cell receptor beta chain was observed a handful of times. Its antigen is not known. The V gene's germline CDR1 is KGHSH and CDR2 LQKENI. Trimming removed 0 bases from V and 0 bases from J, with 1 base in between. This CDR3 spans 13 amino acids. Documented treatment: roughly 11-day PBMC culture with coronavirus spike peptide pools or control peptides (ViraFEST assay). Collection of the unexposed donor's CD4+ T cells took place before the COVID-19 pandemic (2011-2018). Sequencing of cultured CD4+ T cell DNA used the Oncomine TCR Beta short-read assay. Once CD4+ T cells had been cultured, genomic DNA was extracted from them. TCRdb redid the calling of the PCR reads with MiXCR, one entry per CDR3 protein. This table holds about 9,400 distinct CDR3 sequences, roughly 33% found once. The sample belongs to a study of vaccination and CD4 T cells after COVID-19. As for the study in general: Participants received two doses of either BNT162b2 or mRNA-1273 vaccine.

The chain links TRBV18 to TRBJ2-3, with D unclear. The clonotype originates from a human donor in good health. Sequencing input: CD4+ T cells from blood, cultured in vitro. The chain's CDR3 is CASSPPSTDTQYF. CDR3 coding DNA: TGTGCCAGCTCACCACCGAGCACAGATACGCAGTATTTT.